These 26 T cell receptor beta chains share one sample of origin, sequenced in a study of T-cell reconstitution after alpha-beta-depleted transplantation in children (dated by TCRdb to between 2015 and 2016). The library was made by PCR. The sequencer was an Illumina HiSeq 2500. TCR library preparation used molecular barcoding, with unique molecular identifiers applied to normalize quantification of the TCRbeta repertoire. TCRdb cleaned the public reads at Q25 with fastp, built clones with MiXCR and kept in-frame beta chains. Every distinct CDR3 protein forms one entry, paired with its most common genes and DNA. This sample gives around 300,000 distinct CDR3 sequences in total; approximately 10% of them show up just once. Around a quarter of the sample comes from the top ten. Per the publication, the treatment or condition label means: allogeneic hematopoietic cell transplantation with graft depleted of TCRalphabeta T cells and CD19 B cells.

The specimen was peripheral blood, collected 180 days after TCRalphabeta/CD19-depleted stem cell transplant. Source of these receptors: a male patient under 10 years old who had a stem cell transplant for chronic granulomatous disease, so the T cells may come from the graft donor.

This clonotype was detected many times. V gene TRBV7-2 combines with J gene TRBJ2-3; D ambiguous. CDR1 and CDR2 from the germline V gene are SGHTA and FQGNSA. The CDR3 runs 13 residues. Trimming pared 1 base from V and 3 bases from J, leaving 5 bases between. The CDR3 loop reads CASSLVVTDTQYF. The CDR3, as DNA: TGTGCCAGCAGCTTAGTAGTTACAGATACGCAGTATTTT.

A few counts support this clonotype. The rearrangement uses TRBV29-1 and TRBJ2-5; TRBD1 is a possible D gene (6 bases). The length of the CDR3 is 13 residues. Germline V gene data show CDR1 as SQVTM and CDR2 as ANQGSEA. Trimming stripped 6 bases from V and 1 base from J, with 12 bases between. The CDR3 DNA reads TGCAGCGTCTTTGGACAGATCCAAGAGACCCAGTACTTC. Translation: CSVFGQIQETQYF. Complete variable domain (other parts from reference TRBV29-1 and TRBJ2-5): SAVISQKPSRDICQRGTSLTIQCQVDSQVTMMFWYRQQPGQSLTLIATANQGSEATYESGFVIDKFPISRPNLTFSTLTVSNMSPEDSSIYLCSVFGQIQETQYFGPGTRLLVL.

This clonotype occurred many times. The chain joins TRBV20-1 to TRBJ2-4; D perhaps matches TRBD1 (5 bases). Germline V CDR1 and CDR2: DFQATT, SNEGSKA (reference sequence). V lost 2 bases and J 0 bases, leaving 11 bases between the germline ends. The CDR3 loop spans 15 amino acids. CDR3 sequence reads: CSARRQRLAKNIQYF. For the CDR3, the DNA is TGCAGTGCTAGAAGACAGAGACTAGCCAAAAACATTCAGTACTTC.

This clonotype was observed at least ten times. This chain links TRBV4-3 with TRBJ1-2; weak D call: TRBD1 (5 bases). CDR1 and CDR2 (germline): LGHNA, YSLEER. V was shortened by 0 bases and J by 5 bases, with 10 bases between the two germline ends. The CDR3 is 14 residues long. The CDR3 bases are TGCGCCAGCAGCCAAGATGTGGCAGGGTATGGCTACACCTTC. Amino acids: CASSQDVAGYGYTF.

This clonotype was counted at least ten times. The V call is TRBV10-3, the J call TRBJ1-2; a possible D gene is TRBD1 (6 bases). The CDR3 covers 12 residues. The germline V gene has CDR1 ENHRY and CDR2 SYGVKD. With 8 bases removed from V and 8 bases from J, the gap between germline ends came to 15 bases. The CDR3 bases are TGTGCCATCTACAGGGTAGACCGCGGCTACACCTTC. This sequence encodes CAIYRVDRGYTF.

The table lists this clonotype with many counts. The chain uses TRBV27 and TRBJ1-1; a weak D match, TRBD1 (6 bases). V shed 4 bases and J shed 1 base, with 16 bases lying between them. The length of the CDR3 is 16 residues. Germline loops: CDR1 MNHEY, CDR2 SMNVEV (reference sequence). The chain's CDR3 is CASSSLPGGANTEAFF. For the CDR3, the DNA is TGTGCCAGCAGTTCCCTCCCCGGGGGCGCGAACACTGAAGCTTTCTTT.

This clonotype was seen only once. One end of the junction fails to match germline, which may point to a read error. The rearrangement uses TRBV2 and TRBJ2-7; 8 bases line up with TRBD2. In germline, CDR1 is SNHLY, CDR2 FYNNEI. This CDR3 spans 13 amino acids. CDR3 nucleotide sequence: TGCAGTGGCCCAGCGGGAGTTTTGTACGAGCAGTACTTC. It encodes CSGPAGVLYEQYF.

CDR3 coding DNA: TGTGCCAGCTCACCACCGGGAAGGGTCCAAGAGACCCAGTACTTC. Its protein product is CASSPPGRVQETQYF. The J gene is TRBJ2-5, the V gene TRBV18; no clear D gene. CDR1 and CDR2 from the germline V gene are KGHSH and LQKENI. CDR3 size: 15 residues. V was trimmed by 0 bases and J by 1 base, leaving 9 bases between them.

For this clonotype: It may be a read error: a sequence one base away is much more abundant. This chain links TRBV20-1 with TRBJ2-3, with 7 positions matching TRBD1. The CDR3 is 17 amino acids. CDR1 and CDR2 (germline): DFQATT, SNEGSKA (reference sequence). CDR3 in amino acids: CCAISASTGLSTDTQYF. The CDR3 DNA follows: TGCTGTGCTATTTCCGCTTCGACAGGGCTCAGCACAGATACGCAGTATTTT.

This clonotype was recorded at least ten times. This rearrangement joins TRBV5-1 to TRBJ2-4, with D maybe TRBD2 (5 bases). Germline CDR1 is SGHRS and CDR2 is YFSETQ. The CDR3 contains 17 residues. V gave up 1 base and J gave up 0 bases, with 14 bases separating them. The CDR3 loop is CASSLKAGGLAKNIQYF. Written as DNA, the CDR3 is TGCGCCAGCAGCTTGAAGGCGGGTGGCCTAGCCAAAAACATTCAGTACTTC.

Worth noting for this clonotype: A much bigger clone sits one base away, suggesting this may be a read error. The chain combines TRBV28 with TRBJ1-5, with unresolved D. The CDR3 loop spans 15 amino acids. Germline values: CDR1 MDHEN, CDR2 SYDVKM. The DNA of the CDR3 is TGTGCCAGCATCGAGTGGAGAGATAGCAATCACCCCCAGCATTTT. Its translation: CASIEWRDSNHPQHF.

Concerning this clonotype itself: Since a much larger clone is just one base distant, this may be a read error. The conserved closing phenylalanine or tryptophan is absent in this CDR3, likely reflecting a read error. The chain has TRBV4-3 and TRBJ1-2; possibly TRBD1 for D (6 bases). Germline V gene data show CDR1 as LGHNA and CDR2 as YSLEER. CDR3 length: 14 amino acids. Trimming removed 0 bases at V and 4 bases at J, with 9 bases between. CDR3 amino acids: CASSQEGRGYGYTI. CDR3 DNA sequence: TGCGCCAGCAGCCAAGAAGGCAGGGGCTATGGCTACACCATC.

The rearrangement joins TRBV7-8 to TRBJ2-7, with 9 bases identical to TRBD2. Per germline, CDR1 SGHVS and CDR2 FQNEAQ. CDR3 length: 18 amino acids. V lost 1 base and J lost 3; bases outside the gene matches: 13. The CDR3 region is CASSLGSGRGGFVYEQYF. The DNA of the CDR3 is TGTGCCAGCAGCTTAGGTAGCGGGAGAGGGGGGTTTGTCTACGAGCAGTACTTC.

This clonotype was counted at least ten times. The chain is built from TRBV29-1 and TRBJ2-7; 7 bases map to TRBD1. From germline, CDR1 is SQVTM and CDR2 ANQGSEA. The length of the CDR3 is 13 residues. J lost 3 bases, V lost 7 bases, and 9 bases had no gene match. The CDR3 DNA reads TGCAGCGCCTCAAAGGACAGGCTCTACGAGCAGTACTTC. Its translation: CSASKDRLYEQYF.

Note on this clonotype: Being one base from a much bigger clone, this may be a read error. This rearrangement joins TRBV6-6 to TRBJ2-5; D is perhaps TRBD2 (6 bases). Germline V gene sequence: CDR1 MNHNY, CDR2 SVGAGI (reference sequence). Deletions cut 10 bases from V and 8 bases from J, with 17 bases between. This CDR3 is built from 12 residues. The CDR3 coding sequence is TGTGCCACTGCTAGCGTTGTGGACACCCAGTACTTC. This encodes CATASVVDTQYF.

As to this clonotype: With a much larger clone just one base away, this may be a read error. The chain is built from TRBV20-1 and TRBJ2-7; 7 nucleotides align to TRBD2. The germline gives CDR1 DFQATT, CDR2 SNEGSKA (reference sequence). This CDR3 spans 13 amino acids. V trimming: 5 bases; J trimming: 1 base; junction bases outside the gene matches: 5. CDR3 in amino acids: CSAYSGRSYEQYF. CDR3 sequence (DNA): TGCAGTGCTTATAGCGGGCGTTCCTACGAGCAGTACTTC.

Ten or more counts support this clonotype. This chain's CDR3 is CASSLAPIHEQYF. In nucleotides, the CDR3 is TGTGCCAGCAGTTTAGCCCCCATCCACGAGCAGTACTTC. The chain is built from TRBV28 and TRBJ2-7; D is undetermined. Germline V gene sequence: CDR1 MDHEN, CDR2 SYDVKM. CDR3 length equals 13 residues. Trimming cost V 2 bases and J 5 bases, with 10 bases left between them.

This clonotype occurred many times. The genes are TRBV12-3 or TRBV12-4 and TRBJ2-1, with 7 bases lining up with TRBD2. The CDR3 has 16 residues. Trimming cost V 6 bases and J 2 bases; bases outside gene matches: 10. CDR3 coding DNA: TGTGCCAGCAGGCCAGTCGGGGGAGGGCCCTACAATGAGCAGTTCTTC. Translating gives CASRPVGGGPYNEQFF.

Concerning this clonotype itself: Possible read error: a much larger clone is one base away. This chain uses TRBV5-8 with TRBJ2-7; TRBD1 matches 11 bases. Per germline, CDR1 SGHTS and CDR2 YDEGEE. With 3 bases clipped from V and 7 bases from J, the junction kept 9 bases outside the gene matches. The CDR3 loop spans 15 amino acids. The CDR3 region has the DNA TGTGCCAGCAGCTCAGGGACAGGGGGAGGGCAAGAGCAGTACTTC. Encoded protein: CASSSGTGGGQEQYF.

This clonotype was counted ten times or more. The rearrangement uses TRBV7-8 and TRBJ2-7, with 9 bases identical to TRBD1. The CDR3 totals 15 residues. V lost 3 bases, J lost 2 bases, and 5 bases stayed unmatched. CDR1 is SGHVS and CDR2 is FQNEAQ in the germline V gene. This CDR3 is CASSLGQGYPYEQYF. The CDR3 DNA reads as TGTGCCAGCAGCTTGGGACAGGGTTACCCCTACGAGCAGTACTTC.

This clonotype was observed at least ten times. The genes are TRBV5-1 and TRBJ1-1; no reliable D call. V was cut by 2 bases and J by 0 bases, with 8 bases left in between. CDR1 is SGHRS and CDR2 is YFSETQ in the germline V gene. This CDR3 spans 14 amino acids. The CDR3 spells CASSFEILNTEAFF. Here the CDR3 DNA reads TGCGCCAGCAGCTTCGAGATCTTGAACACTGAAGCTTTCTTT.

The table lists this clonotype with many counts. This chain links TRBV20-1 with TRBJ1-2; TRBD1 agrees at 10 bases. Germline loops: CDR1 DFQATT, CDR2 SNEGSKA (reference sequence). Losses at the gene ends were 6 bases for V and 7 bases for J; bases not matched to a gene: 17. This CDR3 has 16 amino acids. The chain's CDR3 is CSAPGQGRAGVSGYTF. As DNA, the CDR3 is TGCAGTGCCCCGGGACAGGGGCGTGCGGGCGTCTCTGGCTACACCTTC.

There are a few counts of this clonotype. This chain joins TRBV19 and TRBJ2-2, with D possibly being TRBD2 (6 bases). Germline lookup yields CDR1 LNHDA and CDR2 SQIVND (reference sequence). V was trimmed by 3 bases and J by 6 bases, leaving 8 bases between them. This CDR3 contains 13 residues. The CDR3 region has the DNA TGTGCCAGTAGTATTGCGGGATCCGGGGAGCTGTTTTTT. It yields the protein CASSIAGSGELFF.

This clonotype occurred many times. The V and J genes are TRBV4-2 and TRBJ2-1; D remains unclear. V shed 0 bases and J shed 7 bases, with 16 bases lying between them. The CDR3 runs 16 residues. Germline V lookup: CDR1 LGHNA, CDR2 YNFKEQ. The CDR3: CASSQEITMAANEQFF. In DNA, the CDR3 is TGTGCCAGCAGCCAAGAGATCACAATGGCGGCGAATGAGCAGTTCTTC.

Notes on this clonotype: A much larger clonotype is one base distant, so this may be a read error. This chain connects TRBV18 to TRBJ2-3; no clear D gene. Trimming pared 3 bases from V and 7 bases from J, leaving 8 bases between. Germline CDR1 is KGHSH and CDR2 is LQKENI. This CDR3 contains 12 residues. As DNA, the CDR3 is TGTGCCAGCTCACCGTGGGGAAATACGCAGTATTTT. This codes for CASSPWGNTQYF.

This clonotype was picked up many times. The chain recombines TRBV28 with TRBJ2-5, with TRBD2 matching 13 bases. The CDR3 runs 18 residues. Trimming took 4 bases from V and 0 from J; bases not matched to a gene: 8. Germline loops: CDR1 MDHEN, CDR2 SYDVKM. The CDR3 region has the DNA TGTGCCAGCAGTTCCCCGGGGACTAGCGGGATGTACCAAGAGACCCAGTACTTC. Protein product: CASSSPGTSGMYQETQYF.